The T cell receptor beta chain described here comes from a study of breast tumors, draining lymph nodes, adjacent tissues. The lymph nodes were axillary draining lymph nodes from breast cancer patients. Each CDR3 protein is one row after TCRdb ran MiXCR on the multiplex PCR reads. This table holds about 300,000 distinct CDR3 sequences, 30% found once. As to this clonotype: The antigen is undetermined. This may be a read error: a much more frequent sequence differs by one nucleotide.

Notes on the study in general: That most tumor T cells come from lymph nodes remained unproven. Tumor and nontumor repertoires were significantly more similar in luminal-like than in basal-like breast cancer. The data were judged consistent with most tumor T cells coming from lymph node and expanding in tumor. Compared with lymph nodes, tumors were less diverse; compared with nontumor tissue, more.

Trimming cost V 2 bases and J 1 base, with 16 bases left between them. CDR3 length: 16 amino acids. Germline V CDR1 and CDR2: SGHDT, YYEEEE. V is TRBV5-6 and J is TRBJ2-7, with D perhaps TRBD1 (5 bases). Sequencing was done on a sample of axillary lymph node tissue. The clonotype comes from a female donor with breast cancer. Some clones in this sample may be carry-over from other donors' samples. CDR3 loop: CASSFLPARVSYEQYF. Written as DNA, the CDR3 is TGTGCCAGCAGCTTCCTGCCCGCCAGGGTTTCCTACGAGCAGTACTTC.